This TCR beta chain came from a study of blood T cell repertoires in COVID-19 (dated by TCRdb to 2018 to 2020). A note on the overall study: Collaborator samples came from the United States, Italy and Spain and covered acute and convalescent phases of COVID-19. Samples were obtained from the ongoing ImmuneRACE study (first 160 participants) and from some 1,300 subjects provided by 6 global collaborators. A de-identified subject ID, COVID-19 status, age in years and sex were almost always included in the sample metadata. The dataset comprised deeply sampled blood TCRbeta repertoires from subjects exposed to, actively infected with, or recovered from COVID-19. The material from the prospective study consisted of cDNA or gDNA derived from T cells, B-cell-depleted T cells, or PBMCs. Where available, HLA class I and class II types were taken from metadata supplied by the sample provider and were not determined by assay-based typing. The repertoires were released in a freely available public database meant as a resource for research on the immune response to SARS-CoV-2. Summary of the overall study and its limitations: How much clinical and demographic metadata was included differed by source and by participant, and the metadata was provided uncurated.

Each collaborating institution followed its own protocols to collect whole blood in K2EDTA tubes. For TCRbeta analysis, collaborators shipped samples as frozen whole blood, isolated PBMCs, or DNA extracted from either of those sample types. TCRbeta CDR3 regions were amplified from genomic DNA by means of the immunoSEQ Assay, a bias-controlled multiplex PCR. The authors' pipeline ran thus. The number of nucleated cells in each sample was estimated from the amplification of reference gene primers within the assay. To quantify the absolute abundance of each unique TCRbeta CDR3 rearrangement, sequence reads were collapsed and filtered. Productive Simpson clonality was computed per sample as the square root of Simpson's diversity index over productive rearrangements. The table was pulled from immuneACCESS by TCRdb, which kept in-frame rearrangements only. Such tables lose some clones; where checked, under half of the loss comes from unresolved V genes, and the rest has no known cause. That table is the source of V, J and clone size, and D and trimming were worked out from the DNA. In all, the sample holds around 65,000 clones, and around 82% of those were seen once. The ten largest clones capture about 16% of the sample.

Notes on this clone: Its antigen remains unidentified. No qualities accompany the bases; no much larger clone lies one base away.

Sequences SGHNT (CDR1) and YENEEA (CDR2) are obtained from the germline V gene. Trimming removed 5 bases from V and 0 bases from J, leaving 20 bases between the germline ends. Inclusive of the bounding cysteine and phenylalanine, the CDR3 is 18 residues long. The only DNA kept is the CDR3, 54 bases in frame from the first base. This sequence was found in a man of 80 years or more with active COVID-19. Sequenced sample: peripheral blood. The chain is assembled from TRBV11-3 and TRBJ2-1; matching of 6 bases hints at TRBD2 as the D gene. The DNA is as follows: TGTGCCAGCAGCACAGAGATGTCAGTGCGGGACTCCTACAATGAGCAGTTCTTC. Translation gives CASSTEMSVRDSYNEQFF.